The 23 T cell receptor beta chains presented below share a single source sample, sequenced in a study of a mutant IDH1 vaccine in newly diagnosed glioma. Noted time point: baseline, week 1 (first vaccination visit). The sample's treatment: pre-vaccination baseline after standard-of-care therapy. Repertoires were generated with immunoSEQ multiplex PCR, while TCRdb's copy carries only in-frame clones and drops some. The sample has fewer than 65,000 clones; 70% to 80% are singletons. The sample consisted of PBMCs, taken from a glioma patient treated with radiotherapy, temozolomide or both. The receptors come from a woman aged 40 to 50 with glioma.

V is TRBV2 and J is TRBJ2-2; D not certain. The V end was cut by 5 bases, the J end by 3 bases, with 4 bases between. The CDR3 runs 12 residues. Per the germline V gene, CDR1 is SNHLY and CDR2 is FYNNEI. The CDR3 bases are TGTGCCAGCAGTTCGGACACCGGGGAGCTGTTTTTT. This codes for CASSSDTGELFF. The variable domain in full, completed from reference TRBV2 and TRBJ2-2, reads EPEVTQTPSHQVTQMGQEVILRCVPISNHLYFYWYRQILGQKVEFLVSFYNNEISEKSEIFDDQFSVERPDGSNFTLKIRSTKLEDSAMYFCASSSDTGELFFGEGSRLTVL.

This chain joins TRBV19 and TRBJ1-1; D remains unclear. Germline CDR1 reads LNHDA; CDR2 reads SQIVND (reference sequence). Trimming removed 4 bases from V and 1 base from J, with 7 bases in between. The CDR3 covers 13 residues. CDR3 coding DNA: TGTGCCAGTAGTAGGGAATCGAACACTGAAGCTTTCTTT. It is translated as CASSRESNTEAFF.

The gene calls are TRBV2 and TRBJ1-1; a weak D match, TRBD1 (5 bases). This CDR3 has 12 amino acids. V lost 10 bases, J lost 1 base, and 10 bases lay in between. Germline V CDR1 and CDR2: SNHLY, FYNNEI. CDR3 amino acids: CATSGGNTEAFF. Here the CDR3 DNA reads TGTGCCACCTCGGGGGGGAACACTGAAGCTTTCTTT.

The chain carries TRBV7-3 and TRBJ1-2; D not certain. There are 14 residues in the CDR3. Germline CDR1 is SGHTA and CDR2 is FQGTGA. Deletions cut 2 bases from V and 4 bases from J, with 11 bases between. Here the CDR3 DNA reads TGTGCCAGCAGCTTAGGGCCCGGCGGCTATGGCTACACCTTC. Protein product: CASSLGPGGYGYTF.

This clone occurred once. The rearrangement joins TRBV2 to TRBJ2-7; D is possibly TRBD1 or TRBD2 (5 bases each). The length of the CDR3 is 15 residues. V dropped 6 bases and J dropped 3 bases, with 18 bases sitting between them. Germline values: CDR1 SNHLY, CDR2 FYNNEI. The CDR3 protein is CASSRRRDGNYEQYF. In nucleotides, the CDR3 is TGTGCCAGCAGCCGGAGACGGGACGGAAACTACGAGCAGTACTTC.

This chain links TRBV5-6 with TRBJ1-2; 9 bases map to TRBD1. With V trimmed by 1 base and J by 4 bases, 5 bases remained unmatched. The length of the CDR3 is 15 residues. The germline CDR1 and CDR2 sequences are SGHDT and YYEEEE. In DNA form, the CDR3 reads TGTGCCAGCAGCTTGTGGGGGACAGGGTCCTATGGCTACACCTTC. Residues: CASSLWGTGSYGYTF.

The chain has TRBV15 and TRBJ1-5; D not resolved. Trimming took 1 base from V and 7 from J, leaving 14 bases between them. Germline lookup yields CDR1 LNHNV and CDR2 YYDKDF (reference sequence). The CDR3 has 15 residues. The CDR3 DNA reads as TGTGCCACCAGCAGAGTTACAGCTACGCGGCAGCCCCAGCATTTT. This encodes CATSRVTATRQPQHF. Variable domain in full (rest from reference TRBV15 and TRBJ1-5): DAMVIQNPRYQVTQFGKPVTLSCSQTLNHNVMYWYQQKSSQAPKLLFHYYDKDFNNEADTPDNFQSRRPNTSFCFLDIRSPGLGDTAMYLCATSRVTATRQPQHFGDGTRLSIL.

The rearrangement uses TRBV27 and TRBJ1-1; TRBD1 agrees at 7 bases. The CDR3 extends over 14 amino acids. V was clipped by 2 bases and J by 5 bases; unmatched bases: 5. Germline CDR1 reads MNHEY; CDR2 reads SMNVEV (reference sequence). CDR3 residues: CASSLVQGRTEAFF. CDR3 DNA sequence: TGTGCCAGCAGTTTAGTACAGGGGAGAACTGAAGCTTTCTTT.

This chain joins TRBV10-3 and TRBJ2-2, with 14 positions matching TRBD2. The CDR3 covers 15 residues. Germline V CDR1 and CDR2: ENHRY, SYGVKD. The V segment lost 6 bases and the J segment 5 bases; nucleotides outside the gene matches: 2. The CDR3 spells CAIRGLAGVTGELFF. The CDR3 DNA sequence: TGTGCCATCAGGGGACTAGCGGGGGTTACCGGGGAGCTGTTTTTT.

The chain carries TRBV14 and TRBJ1-2, with TRBD1 identical over 7 bases. The CDR3 totals 16 residues. CDR1 and CDR2 from the germline V gene are SGHDN and FVKESK. J gave up 6 bases and V 1 base, and 11 bases lay outside the gene matches. CDR3 residues: CASSQGPHPGGDGYTF. CDR3 coding DNA: TGTGCCAGCAGCCAAGGCCCTCATCCAGGGGGGGATGGCTACACCTTC.

This clone has only a few counts. This sequence joins TRBV25-1 and TRBJ1-6; tentative D call: TRBD1 (6 bases). Looked up from germline, CDR1 is MGHDK and CDR2 is SYGVNS. The CDR3 totals 13 residues. V was clipped by 7 bases and J by 9 bases, with 13 bases between them. The CDR3 loop is CASTSGGASPLHF. In DNA, the CDR3 is TGTGCCAGCACGTCGGGGGGGGCTTCACCCCTCCACTTT.

J is TRBJ1-2 and V is TRBV7-2; 8 nucleotides line up with TRBD1. This CDR3 is built from 18 residues. V gave up 1 base and J gave up 1 base; unmatched junction bases: 11. In germline, CDR1 is SGHTA, CDR2 FQGNSA. The CDR3 DNA reads as TGTGCCAGCAGCTTAGTTGCGGCAGGGGGCGGGGGTAACTATGGCTACACCTTC. Amino acid sequence: CASSLVAAGGGGNYGYTF.

The chain links TRBV7-9 to TRBJ2-3, with D tentatively TRBD2 (5 bases). The CDR3 totals 18 residues. The ends were cut back, 0 bases at V and 0 bases at J, with 16 bases in the middle. Per the germline V gene, CDR1 is SEHNR and CDR2 is FQNEAQ (reference sequence). CDR3 in amino acids: CASSLALTRVASTDTQYF. The CDR3 DNA sequence: TGTGCCAGCAGCTTAGCGCTGACGCGGGTCGCTAGCACAGATACGCAGTATTTT.

This clone is judged medium-sized. This sequence joins TRBV19 and TRBJ1-2; 8 nucleotides agree with TRBD1. Trimming removed 3 bases from V and 3 bases from J; junction bases left unmatched: 3. The length of the CDR3 is 14 residues. Germline V gene lookup returns CDR1 LNHDA and CDR2 SQIVND (reference sequence). CDR3 nucleotide sequence: TGTGCCAGTAGTATGGGACAGGCCCACTATGGCTACACCTTC. It translates to CASSMGQAHYGYTF.

The chain's CDR3 is CASSSYGGVDEKLFF. The CDR3 DNA reads as TGTGCCAGCTCATCCTACGGGGGAGTTGATGAAAAACTGTTTTTT. This chain connects TRBV18 to TRBJ1-4, with D tentatively TRBD1 (5 bases). CDR1 is KGHSH and CDR2 is LQKENI in the germline V gene. The CDR3 totals 15 residues. Trimming stripped 5 bases from V and 6 bases from J, with 16 bases between.

J is TRBJ1-1 and V is TRBV25-1; 11 bases fit TRBD1. CDR3 length: 17 amino acids. CDR1 is MGHDK and CDR2 is SYGVNS in the germline V gene. The junction had 15 bases not matched to a gene; V was cut back by 6 bases and J by 6 bases. The CDR3 loop is CASRSLIGGTGGSEAFF. CDR3 nucleotide sequence: TGTGCCAGCAGATCCCTCATCGGCGGGACAGGGGGGTCTGAAGCTTTCTTT.

This chain uses TRBV10-3 with TRBJ2-3, with D possibly matching TRBD2 (6 bases). The CDR3 extends over 15 amino acids. CDR1 is ENHRY, CDR2 SYGVKD, per germline. V dropped 4 bases and J dropped 3 bases, with 14 bases sitting between them. The CDR3 nucleotides are TGTGCCATCAGTGGAGGGGCGGGGCCGACAGATACGCAGTATTTT. This encodes CAISGGAGPTDTQYF.

The genes are TRBV4-1 and TRBJ1-3, with D unresolved. Germline CDR1 MGHRA, CDR2 YSYEKL. The CDR3 runs 16 residues. Trimming cost V 4 bases and J 0 bases, with 13 bases left between them. This CDR3 reads CASSPDPSSSGNTIYF. In nucleotides, the CDR3 is TGCGCCAGCAGCCCGGACCCTTCCAGCTCTGGAAACACCATATATTTT.

The V and J genes are TRBV14 and TRBJ1-3, with 7 positions matching TRBD1. The CDR3 extends over 14 amino acids. J gave up 3 bases and V 4 bases, and 3 bases lay outside the gene matches. The V gene's germline CDR1 is SGHDN and CDR2 FVKESK. CDR3: CASSRDSFGNTIYF. For the CDR3, the DNA is TGTGCCAGCAGCCGGGACAGCTTTGGAAACACCATATATTTT.

The V call is TRBV5-1, the J call TRBJ2-1; 12 bases agree with TRBD2. V was clipped by 1 base and J by 3 bases; unmatched bases: 14. This CDR3 has 20 residues. The V gene's germline CDR1 is SGHRS and CDR2 YFSETQ. In nucleotides, the CDR3 is TGCGCCAGCAGCTTGTCGAGGAGGGGACTAGCGGGCCTCAACTACAATGAGCAGTTCTTC. Its protein product is CASSLSRRGLAGLNYNEQFF.

The chain joins TRBV19 to TRBJ1-5, with 9 bases matching TRBD1. J lost 4 bases, V lost 8 bases, and 9 bases had no gene match. Germline CDR1 and CDR2: LNHDA and SQIVND (reference sequence). This CDR3 has 15 amino acids. The CDR3 DNA sequence: TGTGCCAGTTACGACAGGGGGAACTCTAATCAGCCCCAGCATTTT. This translates into CASYDRGNSNQPQHF.

The chain carries TRBV5-1 and TRBJ1-1; 9 positions match TRBD1. J gave up 1 base and V 4 bases, and 5 bases lay outside the gene matches. CDR3 size: 15 residues. Germline V gene sequence: CDR1 SGHRS, CDR2 YFSETQ. CDR3 nucleotides: TGCGCCAGCAGCCCCACGGGACAGGGGAACACTGAAGCTTTCTTT. Its protein product is CASSPTGQGNTEAFF.

This chain joins TRBV5-1 and TRBJ2-2, with a tentative D call TRBD2 (5 bases). Looked up from germline, CDR1 is SGHRS and CDR2 is YFSETQ. The CDR3 extends over 15 amino acids. Trimming left V 0 bases short and J 0 bases short, with 6 bases between. The CDR3 DNA sequence: TGCGCCAGCAGCTTGGCGGGGACGAACACCGGGGAGCTGTTTTTT. It specifies CASSLAGTNTGELFF.